These 6 T cell receptor beta chains originate from one sample sequenced in a study of shared clonotypes between healthy human individuals. Naive CD8 cells comprised CD45RO-negative, CCR7-positively selected cells, excluding terminally differentiated effector memory CD45RA+ cells. Repertoires were generated with immunoSEQ multiplex PCR, while TCRdb's copy carries only in-frame clones and drops some. Found here are around 700,000 clones, under 95% of them singletons; the top ten hold more than 20%. The source material was naive CD8+ T cells sorted from blood. The receptors here all came from a man aged 30 to 39 in good health.

This chain links TRBV19 with TRBJ2-7, with TRBD2 as a possible D gene (5 bases). Germline V gene data show CDR1 as LNHDA and CDR2 as SQIVND (reference sequence). The ends were cut back, 5 bases at V and 0 bases at J, with 11 bases in the middle. The CDR3 is 14 amino acids. The DNA of the CDR3 is TGTGCCAGTAGTTCAGCGGTAGCCTCCTACGAGCAGTACTTC. Translation: CASSSAVASYEQYF.

V gene TRBV6-5 combines with J gene TRBJ2-5; 12 bases are shared with TRBD2. The germline V gene has CDR1 MNHEY and CDR2 SVGAGI. The V segment lost 5 bases and the J segment 4 bases; nucleotides outside the gene matches: 5. The CDR3 spans 15 residues. The CDR3 nucleotides are TGTGCCAGCAGTCCACTAGCGGGAGGTTCAGAGACCCAGTACTTC. It specifies CASSPLAGGSETQYF.

This chain joins TRBV4-2 and TRBJ2-2; TRBD2 matches 11 bases. Losses at the gene ends were 4 bases for V and 9 bases for J; bases not matched to a gene: 7. Germline V gene lookup returns CDR1 LGHNA and CDR2 YNFKEQ. The length of the CDR3 is 15 residues. The CDR3 sequence: CASSLGTSGPRELFF. The CDR3 region has the DNA TGTGCCAGCAGCCTCGGGACTAGCGGACCCCGGGAGCTGTTTTTT.

The rearrangement joins TRBV11-2 to TRBJ1-4; D uncertain. The V end lost 2 bases, the J end lost 5 bases, and 6 bases lay between the germline ends. The V gene's germline CDR1 is SGHAT and CDR2 FQNNGV. The CDR3 length is 13 residues. The chain's CDR3 is CASSLWGNEKLFF. The DNA of the CDR3 is TGTGCCAGCAGCTTATGGGGAAATGAAAAACTGTTTTTT.

V usage is TRBV5-4 and J usage is TRBJ2-3; D is possibly TRBD1 or TRBD2 (5 bases each). The germline V gene has CDR1 SGHNT and CDR2 YYREEE (reference sequence). V gave up 0 bases and J gave up 5 bases, with 13 bases separating them. The CDR3 is made up of 15 amino acids. The CDR3 DNA reads TGTGCCAGCAGCTTGGAGCACGAGGGGCGAGATACGCAGTATTTT. Translation gives CASSLEHEGRDTQYF.

V usage is TRBV27 and J usage is TRBJ1-5; no definite D call. Looked up from germline, CDR1 is MNHEY and CDR2 is SMNVEV (reference sequence). This CDR3 is 12 amino acids long. V lost 4 bases and J 2 bases, leaving 3 bases between the germline ends. CDR3 amino acids: CASSSRNQPQHF. The DNA for the CDR3 is TGTGCCAGCAGTTCCCGCAATCAGCCCCAGCATTTT.